These 20 T cell receptor beta chains share one sample of origin, sequenced in a study of blood T cell repertoires in COVID-19. Libraries were prepared by immunoSEQ multiplex PCR; TCRdb keeps only in-frame clonotypes and omits some of them. The sample consists of approximately 170,000 clones, just under 85% of them appearing once. The specimen sequenced was peripheral blood. The receptors derive from a woman aged 80 or over with COVID-19, enrolled during active disease.

The V call is TRBV5-1, the J call TRBJ2-5; 7 bases match TRBD1. Germline loops: CDR1 SGHRS, CDR2 YFSETQ. V was clipped by 4 bases and J by 5 bases; unmatched bases: 11. The CDR3 extends over 15 amino acids. The CDR3 DNA reads TGCGCCAGCAGCCCTATCCCAGGGGGAGCGGAGACCCAGTACTTC. Residues: CASSPIPGGAETQYF.

The chain uses TRBV4-1 and TRBJ2-3; 10 bases line up with TRBD2. J was trimmed by 2 bases and V by 3 bases; bases with no gene match: 8. The germline gives CDR1 MGHRA, CDR2 YSYEKL. The CDR3 runs to 17 residues. The CDR3 here is CASSHAPLAGDTDTQYF. The CDR3, as DNA: TGCGCCAGCAGCCACGCCCCCCTAGCGGGGGACACAGATACGCAGTATTTT.

In this sample, this clone turned up a few times. This chain uses TRBV6-5 with TRBJ1-4; 7 nucleotides agree with TRBD1. Germline assignment: CDR1 MNHEY and CDR2 SVGAGI. The CDR3 runs 14 residues. The trim removed 7 bases at V and 8 bases at J, leaving 10 bases unmatched. The CDR3 DNA reads TGTGCCAGCAAATTCGGGCAGGGGGGCGAAAAACTGTTTTTT. As protein: CASKFGQGGEKLFF.

V usage is TRBV19 and J usage is TRBJ2-4; D remains unclear. CDR3 length: 15 amino acids. Germline V gives CDR1 LNHDA, CDR2 SQIVND (reference sequence). V was clipped by 5 bases and J by 3 bases, with 14 bases between them. CDR3 protein: CASSVIPRGKNIQYF. The CDR3 DNA follows: TGTGCCAGTAGTGTAATACCCCGAGGCAAAAACATTCAGTACTTC.

This rearrangement joins TRBV6-5 to TRBJ2-5, with a tentative D call TRBD2 (7 bases). Germline V gives CDR1 MNHEY, CDR2 SVGAGI. The length of the CDR3 is 15 residues. V lost 4 bases and J 4 bases, leaving 16 bases between the germline ends. The CDR3 is CASSLGGLGGETQYF. The DNA of the CDR3 is TGTGCCAGCAGTTTGGGGGGGCTAGGGGGAGAGACCCAGTACTTC.

The chain has TRBV9 and TRBJ2-3, with TRBD2 matching over 9 bases. Germline values: CDR1 SGDLS, CDR2 YYNGEE. V lost 0 bases and J lost 5; bases outside the gene matches: 4. This CDR3 spans 15 amino acids. The CDR3 region has the DNA TGTGCCAGCAGCGTAGCGGTAGCGGGAGTAGATACGCAGTATTTT. Translation gives CASSVAVAGVDTQYF.

DNA of the CDR3: TGTGCCAGCAGTGACAAGCCTTTTCCGGAGCGGGACCACTTTTACGAGCAGTACTTC. It specifies CASSDKPFPERDHFYEQYF. This rearrangement joins TRBV2 to TRBJ2-7; 7 bases agree with TRBD2. Per the germline V gene, CDR1 is SNHLY and CDR2 is FYNNEI. CDR3 length equals 19 residues. The junction had 21 bases not matched to a gene; V was cut back by 3 bases and J by 4 bases.

The J gene is TRBJ2-7, the V gene TRBV21-1; TRBD1, the table's D call, lacks a check against the DNA. TRBV21-1 is an annotated pseudogene. The CDR3 runs to 13 residues. The CDR3 loop is CASAPNIPYEQYF. The CDR3 bases are TGTGCCAGCGCCCCCAACATACCCTACGAGCAGTACTTC.

The chain combines TRBV5-4 with TRBJ1-6; 8 nucleotides match TRBD1. Germline V gives CDR1 SGHNT, CDR2 YYREEE (reference sequence). CDR3 length: 15 amino acids. V trimming: 1 base; J trimming: 14 bases; junction bases outside the gene matches: 11. The CDR3 reads CASSLSQGAGDALHF. Here the CDR3 DNA reads TGTGCCAGCAGCTTGTCGCAGGGGGCTGGGGATGCCCTCCACTTT. Drawing the rest from reference TRBV5-4 and TRBJ1-6, the complete variable domain is ETGVTQSPTHLIKTRGQQVTLRCSSQSGHNTVSWYQQALGQGPQFIFQYYREEENGRGNFPPRFSGLQFPNYSSELNVNALELDDSALYLCASSLSQGAGDALHFGNGTRLTVT.

A remark on this clone: This same CDR3 is encoded by further DNA sequences in the sample. V is TRBV2 and J is TRBJ2-4; 7 nucleotides align to TRBD2. This CDR3 region has 14 residues. V lost 4 bases, J lost 1 base, and 1 base stayed unmatched. CDR1 is SNHLY, CDR2 FYNNEI, per germline. CDR3 coding DNA: TGTGCCAGCAGTGTTAGCGGGGCCAAAAACATTCAGTACTTC. Amino acids: CASSVSGAKNIQYF.

In its sample, this clone was seen a few times. This chain joins TRBV18 and TRBJ2-7; TRBD2 matches at 7 bases. Losses at the gene ends were 4 bases for V and 6 bases for J; bases not matched to a gene: 9. Germline V gene sequence: CDR1 KGHSH, CDR2 LQKENI. This CDR3 contains 14 residues. CDR3 nucleotide sequence: TGTGCCAGCTCACGGCCGGGACTACCCTTCGAGCAGTACTTC. This gives the protein CASSRPGLPFEQYF. Full variable domain (rest looked up from reference TRBV18 and TRBJ2-7): NAGVMQNPRHLVRRRGQEARLRCSPMKGHSHVYWYRQLPEEGLKFMVYLQKENIIDESGMPKERFSAEFPKEGPSILRIQQVVRGDSAAYFCASSRPGLPFEQYFGPGTRLTVT.

The V and J genes are TRBV18 and TRBJ2-5, with 9 bases aligning to TRBD2. Germline CDR1 is KGHSH and CDR2 is LQKENI. The junction had 4 bases not matched to a gene; V was cut back by 0 bases and J by 5 bases. The CDR3 contains 15 residues. The DNA for the CDR3 is TGTGCCAGCTCACCACCTGGAAGCGGGGGGGAGACCCAGTACTTC. As protein: CASSPPGSGGETQYF.

This clone appeared a few times. In nucleotides, the CDR3 is TGTGCCAGCAGGGGACTAGCGGGAGCTAGCCACGAGCAGTACTTC. It specifies CASRGLAGASHEQYF. The V and J genes are TRBV27 and TRBJ2-7; TRBD2 agrees at 14 bases. Losses at the gene ends were 6 bases for V and 5 bases for J; bases not matched to a gene: 6. CDR1 and CDR2 from the germline V gene are MNHEY and SMNVEV (reference sequence). The CDR3 length is 15 residues.

This clone was seen just once. The CDR3: CASSTQGVSNSPLHF. In DNA, the CDR3 is TGTGCCAGCAGCACACAGGGCGTCAGTAATTCACCCCTCCACTTT. The chain links TRBV9 to TRBJ1-6; D might be TRBD1 (6 bases). The CDR3 runs to 15 residues. The V gene's germline CDR1 is SGDLS and CDR2 YYNGEE. Deletions cut 4 bases from V and 6 bases from J, with 14 bases between.

V gene TRBV18 combines with J gene TRBJ2-2, with D hard to call. CDR1 KGHSH and CDR2 LQKENI come from the germline V gene. This CDR3 contains 13 residues. Trimming left V 6 bases short and J 7 bases short, with 12 bases between. The CDR3 bases are TGTGCCAGCTCGCGAACCGGTGGCGGGGAGCTGTTTTTT. It is translated as CASSRTGGGELFF.

The chain couples TRBV5-5 to TRBJ2-1; TRBD2 matches 12 bases. The V gene end was trimmed by 4 bases and the J gene end by 4 bases; junction bases not matched to a gene: 3. Germline values: CDR1 SGHKS, CDR2 YYEKEE (reference sequence). The CDR3 is 15 amino acids. This chain's CDR3 is CASSRGLAGYNEQFF. CDR3 bases: TGTGCCAGCAGCCGGGGACTAGCGGGTTACAATGAGCAGTTCTTC.

The chain recombines TRBV7-9 with TRBJ2-7; the D gene is possibly TRBD2 (6 bases). V gave up 4 bases and J gave up 6 bases, with 13 bases separating them. CDR1 SEHNR and CDR2 FQNEAQ come from the germline V gene (reference sequence). This CDR3 is 13 amino acids long. The CDR3 DNA is TGTGCCAGCAGCTCCCGGGACTTACTCGAGCAGTACTTC. Translating it yields CASSSRDLLEQYF.

The V call is TRBV7-9, the J call TRBJ2-2; 11 bases line up with TRBD2. Germline assignment: CDR1 SEHNR and CDR2 FQNEAQ (reference sequence). V shed 8 bases and J 1 base; nucleotides not matched to a gene: 9. The CDR3 loop spans 17 amino acids. The CDR3 protein is CASGELAGVLNTGELFF. As DNA, the CDR3 is TGTGCCAGCGGGGAACTAGCGGGAGTCTTGAACACCGGGGAGCTGTTTTTT.

This chain's CDR3 is CASSLLRGSYNEQFF. The CDR3 coding sequence is TGTGCCAGCAGCTTATTACGGGGGTCCTACAATGAGCAGTTCTTC. The rearrangement joins TRBV11-2 to TRBJ2-1, with D possibly being TRBD2 (6 bases). CDR3 length: 15 amino acids. The V gene's germline CDR1 is SGHAT and CDR2 FQNNGV. Trimming removed 2 bases at V and 1 base at J, with 9 bases between. Supplemented by reference TRBV11-2 and TRBJ2-1, the full variable domain reads EAGVAQSPRYKIIEKRQSVAFWCNPISGHATLYWYQQILGQGPKLLIQFQNNGVVDDSQLPKDRFSAERLKGVDSTLKIQPAKLEDSAVYLCASSLLRGSYNEQFFGPGTRLTVL.

The chain links TRBV18 to TRBJ2-1; possibly TRBD2 for D (5 bases). Germline CDR1 reads KGHSH; CDR2 reads LQKENI. With 2 bases removed from V and 8 bases from J, the gap between germline ends came to 7 bases. This CDR3 region has 12 residues. CDR3 DNA sequence: TGTGCCAGCTCACCATCGGGGTATGAGCAGTTCTTC. Amino acids: CASSPSGYEQFF.